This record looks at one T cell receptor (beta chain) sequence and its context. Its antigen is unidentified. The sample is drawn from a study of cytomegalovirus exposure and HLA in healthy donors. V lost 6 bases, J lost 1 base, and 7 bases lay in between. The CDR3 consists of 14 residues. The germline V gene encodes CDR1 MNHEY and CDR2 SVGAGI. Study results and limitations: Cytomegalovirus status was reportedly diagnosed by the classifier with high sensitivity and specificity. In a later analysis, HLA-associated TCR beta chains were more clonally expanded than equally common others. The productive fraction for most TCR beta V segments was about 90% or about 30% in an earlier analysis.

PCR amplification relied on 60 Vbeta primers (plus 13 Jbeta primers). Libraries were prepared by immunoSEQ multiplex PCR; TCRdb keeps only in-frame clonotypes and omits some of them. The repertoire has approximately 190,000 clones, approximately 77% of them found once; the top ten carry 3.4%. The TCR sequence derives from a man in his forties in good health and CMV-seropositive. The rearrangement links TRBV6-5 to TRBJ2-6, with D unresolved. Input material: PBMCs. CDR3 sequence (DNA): TGTGCCAGCAGCCTCTATTCTGGGGCCAACGTCCTGACTTTC. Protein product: CASSLYSGANVLTF.